This TCR beta chain derives from a study of cytomegalovirus exposure and HLA in healthy donors. Study context: Earlier, 117 million unique TCR beta sequences were recovered from 200 million or so T cells by an analysis.

Study-wide findings and caveats: Testing in vitro showed a few CMV-associated chains specific for CMV antigens. The classifier reportedly diagnosed cytomegalovirus status with high sensitivity and specificity.

V lost 8 bases, J lost 6 bases, and 15 bases stayed unmatched. Germline loops: CDR1 SNHLY, CDR2 FYNNEI. This CDR3 region has 16 residues. PCR primers comprised 60 Vbeta and 13 Jbeta primers. The table came from immunoSEQ multiplex PCR; TCRdb's copy has only in-frame clones and leaves some out. This sample yields around 200,000 clones, of which 84% are seen a single time; 0.95% to 1.5% belongs to the top ten. A word on this clone: Its target is not known.

Material: PBMCs. The chain couples TRBV2 to TRBJ2-1; 8 nucleotides align to TRBD2. The source of this sequence is a girl aged 2-10 years in good health and CMV-seropositive. CDR3 sequence reads: CASGRAGGMGLNEQFF. CDR3 nucleotide sequence: TGTGCCAGCGGTCGGGCGGGAGGTATGGGTCTCAATGAGCAGTTCTTC.